The clone carrying this T cell receptor (beta chain) was observed at least ten times. Losses at the gene ends were 4 bases for V and 6 bases for J; bases not matched to a gene: 8. CDR1 SGHRS and CDR2 YFSETQ come from the germline V gene. CDR3 size: 16 residues. TCRdb reanalysed the RT-PCR reads using MiXCR and keeps one entry per CDR3 protein. The sample includes about 680,000 distinct CDR3 sequences, approximately 15% of them seen just once. The chain couples TRBV5-1 to TRBJ2-1, with 12 bases aligning to TRBD2. The receptor comes from a female donor in good health, serving as a healthy control. Material: memory CD4+ T cells from blood. Here the CDR3 DNA reads TGCGCCAGCAGCAGGCCCGGGACTAGCGGGCCCAATGAGCAGTTCTTC. As protein: CASSRPGTSGPNEQFF.